These 29 T cell receptor beta chains came from one sample sequenced in a study of radiation and T cells in renal cell carcinoma. Time point indicated: blood 4 weeks post-SBRT, at nephrectomy. Specified treatment: 15 Gy SBRT to primary tumor, nephrectomy 4 weeks later. Here immunoSEQ multiplex PCR was the method, and the copy in TCRdb shows in-frame clones only, minus some. The sample consists of some 100,000 clones, roughly 88% of them appearing once. Sequencing was performed on blood, taken from a patient whose treatment included radiotherapy and nephrectomy. All receptors derive from a man aged 55 to 70 with renal cell carcinoma.

The CDR3: CASSQDHRKNTEAFF. CDR3 nucleotide sequence: TGCGCCAGCAGCCAGGATCACAGGAAGAACACTGAAGCTTTCTTT. The chain joins TRBV4-1 to TRBJ1-1; D perhaps matches TRBD1 (5 bases). With 3 bases removed from V and 1 base from J, the gap between germline ends came to 12 bases. This CDR3 is 15 amino acids long. Germline lookup yields CDR1 MGHRA and CDR2 YSYEKL.

The chain uses TRBV7-7 and TRBJ2-2, with D possibly matching TRBD2 (6 bases). CDR3 size: 15 residues. From germline, CDR1 is SSHAT and CDR2 FNYEAQ (reference sequence). With 7 bases removed from V and 6 bases from J, the gap between germline ends came to 18 bases. CDR3 protein: CASNPGTSPAGELFF. In DNA form, the CDR3 reads TGTGCCAGCAACCCGGGTACTAGCCCGGCCGGGGAGCTGTTTTTT. Full variable domain (rest looked up from reference TRBV7-7 and TRBJ2-2): GAGVSQSPRYKVTKRGQDVTLRCDPISSHATLYWYQQALGQGPEFLTYFNYEAQPDKSGLPSDRFSAERPEGSISTLTIQRTEQRDSAMYRCASNPGTSPAGELFFGEGSRLTVL.

V is TRBV10-1 and J is TRBJ1-1; D is unresolved. With 4 bases removed from V and 5 bases from J, the gap between germline ends came to 11 bases. CDR1 is WNHNN, CDR2 SYGVQD, per germline (reference sequence). The CDR3 loop spans 13 amino acids. The CDR3, as DNA: TGCGCCAGCAGTGCGAGCCCGGGGACTGAAGCTTTCTTT. Its protein is CASSASPGTEAFF.

This clone was picked up one time. The rearrangement joins TRBV19 to TRBJ2-3; TRBD2 matches 10 bases. With V trimmed by 5 bases and J by 2 bases, 4 bases remained unmatched. In germline, CDR1 is LNHDA, CDR2 SQIVND (reference sequence). The CDR3 contains 15 residues. DNA of the CDR3: TGTGCCAGTAGTGTCACTAGCGGGAACACAGATACGCAGTATTTT. It yields the protein CASSVTSGNTDTQYF.

J is TRBJ2-1 and V is TRBV5-1, with D hard to call. The germline V gene has CDR1 SGHRS and CDR2 YFSETQ. The CDR3 spans 17 residues. Trimming removed 1 base at V and 2 bases at J, with 16 bases between. CDR3 DNA: TGCGCCAGCAGCTTGTACCCTCCCGGAATCACCTACAATGAGCAGTTCTTC. This gives the protein CASSLYPPGITYNEQFF. Supplemented by reference TRBV5-1 and TRBJ2-1, the full variable domain reads KAGVTQTPRYLIKTRGQQVTLSCSPISGHRSVSWYQQTPGQGLQFLFEYFSETQRNKGNFPGRFSGRQFSNSRSEMNVSTLELGDSALYLCASSLYPPGITYNEQFFGPGTRLTVL.

The chain links TRBV28 to TRBJ1-2; D is unresolved. V shed 3 bases and J shed 4 bases, with 9 bases lying between them. Per the germline V gene, CDR1 is MDHEN and CDR2 is SYDVKM. The length of the CDR3 is 13 residues. CDR3 residues: CASSFTDVYGYTF. CDR3 bases: TGTGCCAGCAGTTTTACAGACGTCTATGGCTACACCTTC.

The V call is TRBV29-1, the J call TRBJ1-4; the D is unclear. V shed 5 bases and J shed 7 bases, with 17 bases lying between them. The germline gives CDR1 SQVTM, CDR2 ANQGSEA. CDR3 size: 14 residues. CDR3 nucleotide sequence: TGCAGCGTTAAAAGTCCAGGCTATAGTGAAAAACTGTTTTTT. Translation: CSVKSPGYSEKLFF.

A note on this clone: The junction differs from germline at one of its ends, possibly a read error. The rearrangement joins TRBV18 to TRBJ2-7, with TRBD2 matching over 8 bases. Germline assignment: CDR1 KGHSH and CDR2 LQKENI. CDR3 length: 17 residues. The CDR3 region has the DNA TGTGCCAGCTCATCCATCTCCCCTAGCGGGTTTGCCTACGGGCAGTACTTC. It is translated as CASSSISPSGFAYGQYF. The full variable domain, rest sourced from reference TRBV18 and TRBJ2-7, is NAGVMQNPRHLVRRRGQEARLRCSPMKGHSHVYWYRQLPEEGLKFMVYLQKENIIDESGMPKERFSAEFPKEGPSILRIQQVVRGDSAAYFCASSSISPSGFAYGQYFGPGTRLTVT.

The rearrangement joins TRBV10-3 to TRBJ2-7; D gene unclear. The CDR3 is made up of 15 amino acids. With 2 bases removed from V and 0 bases from J, the gap between germline ends came to 11 bases. The germline gives CDR1 ENHRY, CDR2 SYGVKD. This chain's CDR3 is CAISERAVSSYEQYF. The DNA of the CDR3 is TGTGCCATCAGTGAGAGGGCAGTGAGCTCCTACGAGCAGTACTTC.

This sequence joins TRBV19 and TRBJ2-7; D remains unclear. This CDR3 has 15 amino acids. Trimming took 3 bases from V and 8 from J, leaving 20 bases between them. Germline CDR1 LNHDA, CDR2 SQIVND (reference sequence). CDR3 nucleotide sequence: TGTGCCAGTAGTATGGCCCCGGGCAGTGGAGACCAGCAGTACTTC. As protein: CASSMAPGSGDQQYF.

The chain links TRBV10-3 to TRBJ2-1; D is uncertain. Per germline, CDR1 ENHRY and CDR2 SYGVKD. The CDR3 spans 14 residues. V gave up 8 bases and J gave up 9 bases, with 20 bases separating them. The CDR3 DNA reads TGTGCCATCGGCCCCGGGCCACCGGTTGGTGAGCAGTTCTTC. As protein: CAIGPGPPVGEQFF.

In this sample, this clone turned up once. The V call is TRBV29-1, the J call TRBJ1-4, with a weak D call TRBD1 (5 bases). Looked up from germline, CDR1 is SQVTM and CDR2 is ANQGSEA. V was trimmed by 4 bases and J by 7 bases, leaving 10 bases between them. The CDR3 contains 12 residues. CDR3 bases: TGCAGCGTTGGGGGGGGTGGTGAAAAACTGTTTTTT. It codes for CSVGGGGEKLFF.

In DNA form, the CDR3 reads TGCGCCAGCAGCCCCTTTGTCTTTTTCGGGAGGAGGGCAGATACGCAGTATTTT. Amino acid sequence: CASSPFVFFGRRADTQYF. This chain joins TRBV5-1 and TRBJ2-3; 7 bases are a match to TRBD2. Trimming removed 4 bases from V and 4 bases from J; junction bases left unmatched: 18. Germline lookup yields CDR1 SGHRS and CDR2 YFSETQ. There are 18 residues in the CDR3.

This sequence joins TRBV28 and TRBJ2-5; 9 bases match TRBD1. Looked up from germline, CDR1 is MDHEN and CDR2 is SYDVKM. J gave up 3 bases and V 6 bases, and 5 bases lay outside the gene matches. The CDR3 consists of 14 residues. CDR3 nucleotide sequence: TGTGCCAGCAGGTTGACAGGGGGAAAAGAGACCCAGTACTTC. This sequence encodes CASRLTGGKETQYF.

This rearrangement joins TRBV7-2 to TRBJ2-2; D ambiguous. The CDR3 contains 12 residues. The germline CDR1 and CDR2 sequences are SGHTA and FQGNSA. The V gene lost 2 bases and the J gene lost 8 bases, with 6 bases spanning the gap. The CDR3 region has the DNA TGTGCCAGCAGCTTATTCGGGGGGGAGCTGTTTTTT. Amino acids: CASSLFGGELFF.

The table lists this clone with a count of one. The V gene is TRBV13, the J gene TRBJ2-7; D is unresolved. The CDR3 consists of 14 residues. Germline V gene lookup returns CDR1 PRHDT and CDR2 FYEKMQ (reference sequence). Trimming took 0 bases from V and 1 from J, leaving 7 bases between them. The CDR3 spells CASSLGDGSYEQYF. DNA for the CDR3: TGTGCCAGCAGCTTAGGGGACGGATCCTACGAGCAGTACTTC.

This chain connects TRBV29-1 to TRBJ1-5; 10 positions match TRBD1. The germline CDR1 and CDR2 sequences are SQVTM and ANQGSEA. J lost 2 bases, V lost 6 bases, and 1 base had no gene match. The CDR3 is made up of 13 amino acids. The DNA of the CDR3 is TGCAGCGTGGGGACAGGGGGCAATCAGCCCCAGCATTTT. Its translation: CSVGTGGNQPQHF.

This clone was observed a few times. The rearrangement links TRBV19 to TRBJ1-2, with a possible D match to TRBD1 (5 bases). V dropped 5 bases and J dropped 4 bases, with 11 bases sitting between them. This CDR3 spans 13 amino acids. Germline lookup yields CDR1 LNHDA and CDR2 SQIVND (reference sequence). The CDR3 loop is CASSGGRSYGYTF. The CDR3, as DNA: TGTGCCAGTAGTGGGGGTCGGAGCTATGGCTACACCTTC.

The CDR3 sequence: CASSANRRSGISYNEQFF. The CDR3 nucleotides are TGTGCCAGTAGTGCTAACCGGAGGAGCGGGATATCCTACAATGAGCAGTTCTTC. The chain links TRBV19 to TRBJ2-1, with 7 bases matching TRBD2. The V gene's germline CDR1 is LNHDA and CDR2 SQIVND (reference sequence). The CDR3 sequence is 18 residues long. Losses at the gene ends were 5 bases for V and 1 base for J; bases not matched to a gene: 14.

The V gene is TRBV5-1, the J gene TRBJ2-7, with 10 bases that match TRBD2. Unmatched junction bases numbered 7, after V lost 4 bases and J lost 3 bases. This CDR3 contains 15 residues. Germline loops: CDR1 SGHRS, CDR2 YFSETQ. The chain's CDR3 is CASSRSSGRVYEQYF. The CDR3 nucleotides are TGCGCCAGCAGCCGGTCTAGCGGGAGAGTCTACGAGCAGTACTTC.

The chain couples TRBV5-6 to TRBJ2-5, with D perhaps given as TRBD1 or TRBD2 (5 bases each). CDR3 length: 15 residues. V gave up 1 base and J gave up 5 bases, with 15 bases separating them. Germline assignment: CDR1 SGHDT and CDR2 YYEEEE. This CDR3 reads CASSLSAGAGETQYF. CDR3 DNA sequence: TGTGCCAGCAGCTTGAGTGCCGGGGCAGGGGAGACCCAGTACTTC.

The chain couples TRBV29-1 to TRBJ2-5; 9 bases fit TRBD2. The CDR3 is 14 amino acids. V lost 3 bases to trimming and J lost 4 bases; unmatched junction nucleotides: 6. Germline V CDR1 and CDR2: SQVTM, ANQGSEA. The CDR3 DNA sequence: TGCAGCGTTGATCCAGCGGGAGGTGGAGAGACCCAGTACTTC. As protein: CSVDPAGGGETQYF.

The V call is TRBV30, the J call TRBJ1-1; D is possibly TRBD1 (5 bases). This CDR3 has 15 residues. Germline loops: CDR1 GTSNPN, CDR2 SVGIG (reference sequence). V was shortened by 0 bases and J by 1 base, with 12 bases between the two germline ends. The CDR3 DNA reads as TGTGCCTGGAGTGTCACTGACAGACCGAACACTGAAGCTTTCTTT. Amino acids: CAWSVTDRPNTEAFF.

CDR3 in DNA: TGTGCCAGCAGTTCTTGGGGGAGCGGGAGCCCCTACAATGAGCAGTTCTTC. This codes for CASSSWGSGSPYNEQFF. J is TRBJ2-1 and V is TRBV27; 8 bases map to TRBD2. From germline, CDR1 is MNHEY and CDR2 SMNVEV (reference sequence). J was trimmed by 2 bases and V by 4 bases; bases with no gene match: 10. CDR3 size: 17 residues.

The V and J genes are TRBV19 and TRBJ2-5; the D gene is possibly TRBD1 (6 bases). The germline V and J ends were trimmed by 4 bases and 5 bases, with 17 bases remaining between them. This CDR3 spans 15 amino acids. The V gene's germline CDR1 is LNHDA and CDR2 SQIVND (reference sequence). The CDR3 region is CASSTPVNRVETQYF. In nucleotides, the CDR3 is TGTGCCAGTAGTACGCCCGTTAACAGGGTGGAGACCCAGTACTTC.

The CDR3 bases are TGCGCCAGCAGCTTGATTGGGGTAGCCACCTACAATGAGCAGTTCTTC. Amino acids: CASSLIGVATYNEQFF. V usage is TRBV5-1 and J usage is TRBJ2-1; D unresolved. CDR1 SGHRS and CDR2 YFSETQ come from the germline V gene. CDR3 length: 16 amino acids. V lost 1 base, J lost 2 bases, and 13 bases lay in between.

V is TRBV5-1 and J is TRBJ2-7; 8 bases line up with TRBD1. J was trimmed by 6 bases and V by 0 bases; bases with no gene match: 2. This CDR3 region has 13 residues. Germline values: CDR1 SGHRS, CDR2 YFSETQ. CDR3: CASSLADRGEQYF. CDR3 nucleotides: TGCGCCAGCAGCTTGGCCGACAGGGGCGAGCAGTACTTC.

This clone was observed a few times. The rearrangement uses TRBV7-8 and TRBJ2-2; no firm D call. Germline CDR1 is SGHVS and CDR2 is FQNEAQ. The CDR3 has 14 residues. V lost 3 bases, J lost 1 base, and 6 bases lay in between. The CDR3 loop reads CASSFGRNTGELFF. CDR3 DNA sequence: TGTGCCAGCAGCTTCGGACGGAACACCGGGGAGCTGTTTTTT.

This clone has just one count. In DNA, the CDR3 is TGTGCCAGCAGCGCGGACAGGGCAGCGGGAAACATTCAGTACTTC. This codes for CASSADRAAGNIQYF. The rearrangement joins TRBV6-6 to TRBJ2-4, with 8 nucleotides matching TRBD1. CDR1 and CDR2 from the germline V gene are MNHNY and SVGAGI (reference sequence). With 6 bases clipped from V and 6 bases from J, the junction kept 10 bases outside the gene matches. The CDR3 is made up of 15 amino acids.